The source of this T cell receptor beta chain is a study of human T cells and chemical hapten exposure. This clonotype was counted ten times or more. V lost 0 bases, J lost 8 bases, and 13 bases lay in between. Germline assignment: CDR1 SGHVS and CDR2 FQNEAQ. The CDR3 has 14 amino acids. The time point denotes: patch test 2, 6 weeks after DPC sensitization. Treatment specified: therapeutic diphenylcyclopropenone sensitization with weekly scalp DPC. Investigators collected blood before applying each patch test. The study used a library that attached unique molecular identifiers to individual cDNA molecules. TCRdb recomputed calls from the RACE reads with MiXCR, one row per CDR3 protein. Altogether 110,000 or so distinct CDR3 sequences are present, roughly a tenth being singletons, with the ten largest covering over 3%.

The clonotype originates from a woman aged 40 to 49 with alopecia areata. Some clones in this sample may be carry-over from other donors' samples. The chain recombines TRBV7-8 with TRBJ1-2; perhaps TRBD1 as D (5 bases). Sequenced here: whole blood, sampled in connection with sensitization to the hapten diphenylcyclopropenone (DPC). CDR3 nucleotides: TGTGCCAGCAGCTTAGCGCCGGGAGGGGACGGCTACACCTTC. It is translated as CASSLAPGGDGYTF.